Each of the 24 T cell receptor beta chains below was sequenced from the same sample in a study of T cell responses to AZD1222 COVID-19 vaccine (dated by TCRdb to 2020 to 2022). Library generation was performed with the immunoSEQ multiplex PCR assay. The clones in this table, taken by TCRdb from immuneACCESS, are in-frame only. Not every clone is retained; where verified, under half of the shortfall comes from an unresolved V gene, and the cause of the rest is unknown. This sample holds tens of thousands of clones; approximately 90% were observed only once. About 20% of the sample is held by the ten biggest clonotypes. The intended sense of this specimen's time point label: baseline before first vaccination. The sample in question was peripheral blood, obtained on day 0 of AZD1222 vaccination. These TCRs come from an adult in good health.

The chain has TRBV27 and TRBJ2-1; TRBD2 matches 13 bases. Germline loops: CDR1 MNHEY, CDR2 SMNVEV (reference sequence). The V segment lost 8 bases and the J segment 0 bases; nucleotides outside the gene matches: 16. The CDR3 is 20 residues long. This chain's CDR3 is CASRHRLAGGPISSYNEQFF. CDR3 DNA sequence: TGTGCCAGCCGACATCGACTAGCGGGGGGTCCTATAAGCTCCTACAATGAGCAGTTCTTC.

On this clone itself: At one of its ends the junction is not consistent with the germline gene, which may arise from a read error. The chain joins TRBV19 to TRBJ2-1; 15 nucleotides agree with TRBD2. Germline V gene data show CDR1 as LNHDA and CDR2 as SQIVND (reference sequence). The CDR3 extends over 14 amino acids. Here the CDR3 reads CASSPGLAGGHSVF. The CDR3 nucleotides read TGTGCCAGTAGCCCCGGACTAGCGGGGGGGCATTCGGTCTTC.

The CDR3 DNA sequence: TGTGCCAGCAGCTTAAGCGTTAGCGGGGGTTCCACCTACAATGAGCAGTTCTTC. Its translation: CASSLSVSGGSTYNEQFF. The chain uses TRBV11-2 and TRBJ2-1; 9 nucleotides align to TRBD2. Germline V gives CDR1 SGHAT, CDR2 FQNNGV. The CDR3 has 18 amino acids. J lost 2 bases, V lost 2 bases, and 10 bases had no gene match.

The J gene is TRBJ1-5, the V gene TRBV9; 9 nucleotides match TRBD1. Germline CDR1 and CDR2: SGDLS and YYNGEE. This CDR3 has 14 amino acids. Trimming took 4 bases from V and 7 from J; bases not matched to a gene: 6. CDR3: CASSLGTGSQPQHF. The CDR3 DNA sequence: TGTGCCAGCAGCTTAGGGACAGGGTCCCAGCCCCAGCATTTT. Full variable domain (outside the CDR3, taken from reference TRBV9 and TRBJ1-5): DSGVTQTPKHLITATGQRVTLRCSPRSGDLSVYWYQQSLDQGLQFLIQYYNGEERAKGNILERFSAQQFPDLHSELNLSSLELGDSALYFCASSLGTGSQPQHFGDGTRLSIL.

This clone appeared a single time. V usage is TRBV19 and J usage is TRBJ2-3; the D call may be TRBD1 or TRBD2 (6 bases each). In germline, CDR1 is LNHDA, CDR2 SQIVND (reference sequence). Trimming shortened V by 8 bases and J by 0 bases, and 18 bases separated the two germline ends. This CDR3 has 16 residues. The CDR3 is CASGPARGASTDTQYF. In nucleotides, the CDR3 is TGTGCCAGTGGACCCGCGAGGGGGGCAAGCACAGATACGCAGTATTTT. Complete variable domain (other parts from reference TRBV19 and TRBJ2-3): DGGITQSPKYLFRKEGQNVTLSCEQNLNHDAMYWYRQDPGQGLRLIYYSQIVNDFQKGDIAEGYSVSREKKESFPLTVTSAQKNPTAFYLCASGPARGASTDTQYFGPGTRLTVL.

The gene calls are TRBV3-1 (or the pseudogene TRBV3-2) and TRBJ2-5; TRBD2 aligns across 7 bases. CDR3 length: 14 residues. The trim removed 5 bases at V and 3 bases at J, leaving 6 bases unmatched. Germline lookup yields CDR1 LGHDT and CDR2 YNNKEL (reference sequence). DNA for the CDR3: TGTGCCAGCAGCTTAAGCGGGGCGGAAGAGACCCAGTACTTC. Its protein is CASSLSGAEETQYF.

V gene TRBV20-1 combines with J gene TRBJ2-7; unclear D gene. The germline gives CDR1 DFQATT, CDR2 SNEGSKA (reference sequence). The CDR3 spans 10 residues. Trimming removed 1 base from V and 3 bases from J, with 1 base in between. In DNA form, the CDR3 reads TGCAGTGCTAGAGGCTACGAGCAGTACTTC. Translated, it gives CSARGYEQYF.

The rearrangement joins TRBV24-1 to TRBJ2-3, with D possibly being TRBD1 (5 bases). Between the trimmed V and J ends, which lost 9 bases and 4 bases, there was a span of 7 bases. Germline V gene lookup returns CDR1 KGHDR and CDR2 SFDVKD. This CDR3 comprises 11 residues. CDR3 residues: CATQGADTQYF. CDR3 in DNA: TGTGCCACCCAAGGGGCAGATACGCAGTATTTT.

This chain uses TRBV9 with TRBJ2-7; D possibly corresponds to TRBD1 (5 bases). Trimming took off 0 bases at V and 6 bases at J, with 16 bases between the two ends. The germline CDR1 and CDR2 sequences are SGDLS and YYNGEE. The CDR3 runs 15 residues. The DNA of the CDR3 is TGTGCCAGCAGCGTAGTTGGGTCAGGGTCATCCGAGCAGTACTTC. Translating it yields CASSVVGSGSSEQYF. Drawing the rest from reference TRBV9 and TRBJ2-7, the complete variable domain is DSGVTQTPKHLITATGQRVTLRCSPRSGDLSVYWYQQSLDQGLQFLIQYYNGEERAKGNILERFSAQQFPDLHSELNLSSLELGDSALYFCASSVVGSGSSEQYFGPGTRLTVT.

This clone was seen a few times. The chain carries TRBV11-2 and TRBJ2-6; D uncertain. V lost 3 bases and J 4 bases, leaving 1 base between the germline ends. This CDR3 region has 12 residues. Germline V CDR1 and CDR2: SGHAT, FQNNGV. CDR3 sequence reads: CASSLGANVLTF. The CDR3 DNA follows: TGTGCCAGCAGCTTGGGGGCCAACGTCCTGACTTTC. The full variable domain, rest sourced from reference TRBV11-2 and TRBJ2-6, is EAGVAQSPRYKIIEKRQSVAFWCNPISGHATLYWYQQILGQGPKLLIQFQNNGVVDDSQLPKDRFSAERLKGVDSTLKIQPAKLEDSAVYLCASSLGANVLTFGAGSRLTVL.

The CDR3 DNA sequence: TGTGCCAGCAGCGTCGGGCGGGGGAGTTTTAATGAGCAGTTCTTC. Its translation: CASSVGRGSFNEQFF. The chain employs TRBV9 and TRBJ2-1; TRBD2 aligns across 7 bases. The germline V gene has CDR1 SGDLS and CDR2 YYNGEE. With 2 bases clipped from V and 7 bases from J, the junction kept 9 bases outside the gene matches. The CDR3 consists of 15 residues.

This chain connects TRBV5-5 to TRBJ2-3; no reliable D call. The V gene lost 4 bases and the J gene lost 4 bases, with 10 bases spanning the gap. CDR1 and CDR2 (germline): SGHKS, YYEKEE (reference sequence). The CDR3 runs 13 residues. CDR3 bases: TGTGCCAGCAGCACTGGATGGGCAGATACGCAGTATTTT. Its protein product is CASSTGWADTQYF.

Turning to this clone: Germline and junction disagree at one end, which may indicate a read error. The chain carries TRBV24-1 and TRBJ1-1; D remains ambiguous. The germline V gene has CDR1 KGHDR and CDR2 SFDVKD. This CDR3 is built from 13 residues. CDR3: CATSDRRNAEAFF. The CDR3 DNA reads TGTGCCACCAGTGATCGGAGGAACGCTGAAGCTTTCTTT.

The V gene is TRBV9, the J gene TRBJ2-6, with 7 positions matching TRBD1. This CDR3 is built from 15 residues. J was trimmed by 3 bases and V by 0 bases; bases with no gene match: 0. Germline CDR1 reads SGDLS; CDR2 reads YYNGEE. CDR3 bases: TGTGCCAGCAGCGTAGGACAGGGTGGGGCCAACGTCCTGACTTTC. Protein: CASSVGQGGANVLTF.

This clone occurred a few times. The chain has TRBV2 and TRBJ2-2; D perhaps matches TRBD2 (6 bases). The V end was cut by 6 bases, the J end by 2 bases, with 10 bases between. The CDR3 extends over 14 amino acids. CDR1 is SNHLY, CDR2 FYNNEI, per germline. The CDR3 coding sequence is TGTGCCAGCAGAGCGGGCACAAACACCGGGGAGCTGTTTTTT. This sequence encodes CASRAGTNTGELFF.

The CDR3 DNA reads as TGTGCCAGCAGCGTTCCCCCGTACACTGAAGCTTTCTTT. Its protein is CASSVPPYTEAFF. The chain has TRBV9 and TRBJ1-1, with D hard to call. The CDR3 has 13 residues. In germline, CDR1 is SGDLS, CDR2 YYNGEE. With 2 bases removed from V and 3 bases from J, the gap between germline ends came to 8 bases.

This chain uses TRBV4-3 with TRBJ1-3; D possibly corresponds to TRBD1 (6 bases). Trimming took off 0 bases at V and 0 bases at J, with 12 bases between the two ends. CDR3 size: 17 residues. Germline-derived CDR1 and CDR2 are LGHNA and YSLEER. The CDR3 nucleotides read TGCGCCAGCAGCCAAGATTGGGGACAAGCCTCTGGAAACACCATATATTTT. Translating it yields CASSQDWGQASGNTIYF.

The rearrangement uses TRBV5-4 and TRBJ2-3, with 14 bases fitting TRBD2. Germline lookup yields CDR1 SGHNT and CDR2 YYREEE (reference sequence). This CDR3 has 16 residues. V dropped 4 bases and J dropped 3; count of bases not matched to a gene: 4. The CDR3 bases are TGTGCCAGCAGCCGGTGGACTAGCGGGGGGACAGATACGCAGTATTTT. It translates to CASSRWTSGGTDTQYF.

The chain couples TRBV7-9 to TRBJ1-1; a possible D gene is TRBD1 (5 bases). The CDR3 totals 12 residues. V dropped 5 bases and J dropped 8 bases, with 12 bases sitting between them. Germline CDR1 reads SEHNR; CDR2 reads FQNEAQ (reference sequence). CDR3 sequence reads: CASSAGTLEAFF. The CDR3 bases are TGTGCCAGCAGCGCTGGGACTTTAGAAGCTTTCTTT.

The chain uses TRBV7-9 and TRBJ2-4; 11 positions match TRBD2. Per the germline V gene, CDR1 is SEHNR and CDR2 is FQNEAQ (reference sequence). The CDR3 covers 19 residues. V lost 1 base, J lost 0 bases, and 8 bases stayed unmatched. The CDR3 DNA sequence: TGTGCCAGCAGCTTAGGCCTCGGACTAGCGGGCGTAGCCAAAAACATTCAGTACTTC. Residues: CASSLGLGLAGVAKNIQYF.

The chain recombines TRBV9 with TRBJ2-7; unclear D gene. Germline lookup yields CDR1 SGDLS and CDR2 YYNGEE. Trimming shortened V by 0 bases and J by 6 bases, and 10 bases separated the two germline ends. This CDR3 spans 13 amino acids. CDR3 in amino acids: CASSVVYGSEQYF. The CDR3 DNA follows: TGTGCCAGCAGCGTAGTATATGGGTCCGAGCAGTACTTC.

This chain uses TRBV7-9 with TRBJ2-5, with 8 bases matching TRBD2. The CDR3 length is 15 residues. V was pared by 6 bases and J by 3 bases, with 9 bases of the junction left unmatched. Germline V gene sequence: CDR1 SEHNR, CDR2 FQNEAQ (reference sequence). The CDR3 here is CASSSTGTREETQYF. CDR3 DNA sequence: TGTGCCAGCAGTTCAACCGGGACTAGAGAAGAGACCCAGTACTTC.

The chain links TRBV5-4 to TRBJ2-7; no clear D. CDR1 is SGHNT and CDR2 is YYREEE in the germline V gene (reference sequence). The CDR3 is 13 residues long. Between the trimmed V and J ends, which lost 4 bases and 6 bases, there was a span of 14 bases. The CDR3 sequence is CASSPYWAPEQYF. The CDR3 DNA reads TGTGCCAGCAGCCCGTATTGGGCCCCCGAGCAGTACTTC.

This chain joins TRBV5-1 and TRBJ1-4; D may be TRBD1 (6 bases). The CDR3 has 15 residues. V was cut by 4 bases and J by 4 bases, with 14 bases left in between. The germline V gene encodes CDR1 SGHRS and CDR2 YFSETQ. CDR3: CASSAPDRRNEKLFF. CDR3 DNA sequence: TGCGCCAGCAGCGCACCTGACAGGCGTAATGAAAAACTGTTTTTT.